Listed here is a single T cell receptor beta chain. What it binds is unknown. Clones were read by immunoSEQ multiplex PCR, and TCRdb kept only the in-frame ones, dropping some. The sample includes about 140,000 clones, 60% to 85% of them seen just once. V shed 4 bases, J shed 8 bases, and the junction held 9 bases outside the gene matches. The CDR3 runs 15 residues. Germline assignment: CDR1 LNHDA and CDR2 SQIVND (reference sequence). The record originates from a study of cytotoxic CD8 clonotypes in ibrutinib-treated CLL. Study results and caveats: Clonality (at baseline) was higher than in age-matched healthy donors and tracked circulating CD8+ T-cell counts.

V usage is TRBV19 and J usage is TRBJ2-1, with TRBD2 matching 9 bases. The receptor was derived from a human donor with chronic lymphocytic leukemia. The sequencing used PBMCs, collected after 12 months of ibrutinib treatment. The CDR3 bases are TGTGCCAGTAGTACGCGAGGGACTAGCCCCCATGAGCAGTTCTTC. It translates to CASSTRGTSPHEQFF.